Listed here is a single T cell receptor (beta chain). Its antigen is not identified. The sample is drawn from a study of beta chain features in type 1 diabetes. Trimming shortened V by 1 base and J by 2 bases, and 8 bases separated the two germline ends. The CDR3 totals 14 residues. In germline, CDR1 is SGHVS, CDR2 FQNEAQ. Expressed TCRB transcripts got sequenced, as all isolated RNA was reverse transcribed. The assay was immunoSEQ multiplex PCR, and TCRdb's table has in-frame clones only and misses some. The sample records 500,000 to 650,000 clones, 9.5% to 15% being singletons. Central memory, naive, regulatory and stem cell-like memory CD4+ cells were sorted by CD45RO/CCR7/CD25/CD127/CD95/CD27. Findings and caveats of the study: A potential PCR bias toward shorter templates would be equal in patient and control samples. All four CD4+ subsets of Type 1 diabetes patients contained TCRB CDR3s that were moderately but significantly shorter. Insertions at VDJ junctions were less frequent in type 1 diabetes patients. These patients also deleted more nucleotides at the same junctions.

Material: naive CD4+ T cells from blood. The TCR was taken from a young man with type 1 diabetes. The chain has TRBV7-8 and TRBJ2-5; D remains ambiguous. In DNA form, the CDR3 reads TGTGCCAGCAGCTTAGGGGCAGCTCAAGAGACCCAGTACTTC. It yields the protein CASSLGAAQETQYF.